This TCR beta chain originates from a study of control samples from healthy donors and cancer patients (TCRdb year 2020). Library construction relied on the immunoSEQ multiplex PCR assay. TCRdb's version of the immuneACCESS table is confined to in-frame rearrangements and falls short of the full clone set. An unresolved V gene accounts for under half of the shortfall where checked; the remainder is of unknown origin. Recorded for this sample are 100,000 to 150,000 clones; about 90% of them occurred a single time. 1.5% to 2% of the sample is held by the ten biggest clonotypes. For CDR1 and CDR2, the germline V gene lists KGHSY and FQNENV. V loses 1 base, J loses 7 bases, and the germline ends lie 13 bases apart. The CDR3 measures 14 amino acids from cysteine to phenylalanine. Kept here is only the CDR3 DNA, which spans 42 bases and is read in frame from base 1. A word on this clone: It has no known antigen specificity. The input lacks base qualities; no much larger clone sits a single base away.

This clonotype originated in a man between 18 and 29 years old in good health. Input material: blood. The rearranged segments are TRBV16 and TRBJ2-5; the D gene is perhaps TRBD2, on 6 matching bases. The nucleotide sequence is TGTGCCAGCAGCCAATTTCGGGGGAGTGGGACCCAGTACTTC. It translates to CASSQFRGSGTQYF.